This is a list of T cell receptor beta chains from one sample in a study of response to subunit inactivated influenza vaccine. MiXCR was run by TCRdb on the RT-PCR reads, yielding one entry per CDR3 protein. This sample has around 200,000 distinct CDR3 sequences; approximately 8.7% occur once, and the top ten carry roughly 11%. Material: non-naive T cells sorted from PBMCs, obtained on the day of vaccination. These TCRs come from a man over 45 who received an inactivated influenza vaccine. The CDR3 runs from the conserved cysteine through the conserved F or W. D genes are given only for firm matches. Only part of the rows carry a size: once, few, many, or a class if the clone is expanded.

TRBV4-1	.	TRBJ2-6	.	CASSQVLISGANVLTF	TGCGCCAGCAGCCAAGTATTGATCTCTGGGGCCAACGTCCTGACTTTC
TRBV28	.	TRBJ2-6	.	CASSLRVSGANVLTF	TGTGCCAGCAGTTTAAGGGTCTCTGGGGCCAACGTCCTGACTTTC
TRBV6-1	TRBD1	TRBJ2-7	many	CASEGQGHSYEQYF	TGTGCCAGCGAGGGACAGGGACACTCCTACGAGCAGTACTTC
TRBV6-1	.	TRBJ2-7	.	CASSEIGTRMGQYF	TGTGCCAGCAGTGAAATTGGGACGAGGATGGGGCAGTACTTC
TRBV7-2	.	TRBJ2-1	.	CASSSRDFPNEQFF	TGTGCCAGCAGCTCCCGGGACTTCCCCAATGAGCAGTTCTTC
TRBV29-1	.	TRBJ2-7	few	CSVERLSGDEQYF	TGCAGCGTTGAAAGGTTGAGCGGTGACGAGCAGTACTTC
TRBV6-5	.	TRBJ2-7	many	CASSYQSSSYEQYF	TGTGCCAGCAGTTATCAAAGCAGCTCCTACGAGCAGTACTTC
TRBV5-6	TRBD2	TRBJ2-1	many	CASSLMTSGSGEQFF	TGTGCCAGCAGCTTGATGACGAGCGGGAGCGGTGAGCAGTTCTTC
TRBV10-2	TRBD2	TRBJ2-3	few	CASSESASGYTDTQYF	TGCGCCAGCAGTGAGAGTGCTAGCGGGTACACAGATACGCAGTATTTT
TRBV21-1	.	TRBJ1-2	few	CASSPQWYYGYTF	TGTGCCAGCAGCCCTCAATGGTACTATGGCTACACCTTC
TRBV4-1	TRBD1	TRBJ1-5	many	CASSHQQGIQPQHF	TGCGCCAGCAGCCACCAACAGGGGATTCAGCCCCAGCATTTT
TRBV18	.	TRBJ1-6	.	CASSVGYNSPLHF	TGTGCCAGCTCAGTGGGGTATAATTCACCCCTCCACTTT
TRBV14	.	TRBJ2-5	many	CASRNRAQETQYF	TGTGCCAGCAGGAACAGGGCCCAAGAGACCCAGTACTTC
TRBV10-3	TRBD2	TRBJ2-1	few	CAISESGSGGSNEQFF	TGTGCCATCAGTGAGTCGGGTAGCGGGGGGTCGAATGAGCAGTTCTTC
TRBV7-2	TRBD1	TRBJ1-2	many	CASSLGGQTNYGYTF	TGTGCCAGCAGCTTAGGGGGACAGACCAACTATGGCTACACCTTC
TRBV29-1	.	TRBJ1-2	.	CSANLGGLRGYTF	TGCAGCGCCAACCTGGGGGGGCTCCGCGGCTACACCTTC
TRBV4-3	.	TRBJ1-4	few	CASSQEVSGNEKLFF	TGCGCCAGCAGCCAAGAAGTCTCAGGGAATGAAAAACTGTTTTTT
TRBV4-1	TRBD2	TRBJ2-1	.	CASIRGVAGGRNNEQFF	TGCGCCAGCATAAGAGGGGTAGCGGGAGGGCGAAACAATGAGCAGTTCTTC
TRBV5-5	.	TRBJ1-2	.	CASSQAGGYNYGYTF	TGTGCCAGCAGCCAGGCGGGGGGCTATAACTATGGCTACACCTTC
TRBV20-1	.	TRBJ2-7	many	CSASTPGQPYEQYF	TGCAGTGCTAGTACCCCGGGGCAGCCCTACGAGCAGTACTTC
TRBV21-1	.	TRBJ2-1	.	CASSKVSGAGNEQFF	TGTGCCAGCAGCAAAGTCAGCGGGGCGGGAAATGAGCAGTTCTTC
TRBV2	TRBD1	TRBJ1-5	few	CASGTTDRERGNQPQHF	TGTGCCAGCGGAACAACCGACAGGGAGAGGGGTAATCAGCCCCAGCATTTT
TRBV5-1	.	TRBJ2-3	few	CASSLLPGAQGTDTQYF	TGCGCCAGCAGCTTGTTACCGGGGGCGCAAGGCACAGATACGCAGTATTTT
TRBV6-5	TRBD1	TRBJ2-3	.	CASSYTPGRGKNSDTQYF	TGTGCCAGCAGTTACACCCCGGGCAGGGGGAAAAATTCAGATACGCAGTATTTT
TRBV7-8	.	TRBJ1-1	.	CASSRSKVGTEAFF	TGTGCCAGCAGCCGTTCTAAAGTGGGCACTGAAGCTTTCTTT
TRBV6-2/TRBV6-3	TRBD2	TRBJ2-4	.	CASSYSLLAGDSNIQYF	TGTGCCAGCAGTTACTCGCTCCTAGCGGGAGACAGTAACATTCAGTACTTC
TRBV27	.	TRBJ1-1	few	CASSLALRNTEAFF	TGTGCCAGCAGTTTAGCCCTCAGGAACACTGAAGCTTTCTTT
TRBV18	.	TRBJ2-3	many	CASSPRVELSAQYF	TGTGCCAGCTCACCACGGGTTGAGCTATCCGCGCAGTATTTT
TRBV18	TRBD1	TRBJ1-6	many	CASSPTGGNSPLHF	TGTGCCAGCTCACCTACAGGGGGCAACTCACCCCTCCACTTT
TRBV20-1	TRBD2	TRBJ2-1	.	CSAPPARGGSYNEQFF	TGCAGTGCCCCCCCCGCGCGGGGGGGATCCTACAATGAGCAGTTCTTC
TRBV5-1	TRBD1	TRBJ2-2	many	CASSTGQATGELFF	TGCGCCAGCAGCACCGGACAGGCCACCGGGGAGCTGTTTTTT
TRBV15	TRBD1	TRBJ2-5	many	CATSREGGRETQYF	TGTGCCACCAGCAGAGAAGGGGGCAGGGAGACCCAGTACTTC
TRBV7-9	TRBD2	TRBJ2-7	few	CASSPPFGRDLYEQYF	TGTGCCAGCAGCCCGCCGTTCGGGAGGGATCTTTACGAGCAGTACTTC
TRBV7-9	.	TRBJ1-6	many	CASSPDPNSPLHF	TGTGCCAGCAGCCCCGACCCTAATTCACCCCTCCACTTT
TRBV15	.	TRBJ1-5	.	CATSRDKRAGNQPQHF	TGTGCCACCAGCAGAGATAAAAGGGCAGGGAATCAGCCCCAGCATTTT
TRBV4-1	.	TRBJ1-5	few	CASSQDGGLSAPQHF	TGCGCCAGCAGCCAAGATGGGGGCTTGAGCGCGCCCCAGCATTTT
TRBV25-1	.	TRBJ1-2	many	CASSEGGNYGYTF	TGTGCCAGCAGTGAAGGCGGGAACTATGGCTACACCTTC
TRBV10-3	.	TRBJ2-5	many	CAISENFQETQYF	TGTGCCATCAGTGAGAACTTTCAAGAGACCCAGTACTTC
TRBV3-1	.	TRBJ2-2	many	CASRDTGINTGELFF	TGTGCCAGCAGGGACACAGGGATTAACACCGGGGAGCTGTTTTTT
TRBV5-1	TRBD1	TRBJ1-4	few	CASSNGQGSGKLFF	TGCGCCAGCAGCAACGGACAGGGGAGCGGGAAACTGTTTTTT
TRBV4-3	TRBD2	TRBJ2-1	.	CASSQASTSPYNEQFF	TGCGCCAGCAGCCAAGCATCGACTAGCCCCTACAATGAGCAGTTCTTC
TRBV7-2	.	TRBJ2-1	many	CASSPTGGTVYNEQFF	TGTGCCAGCAGCCCTACGGGGGGGACAGTTTACAATGAGCAGTTCTTC